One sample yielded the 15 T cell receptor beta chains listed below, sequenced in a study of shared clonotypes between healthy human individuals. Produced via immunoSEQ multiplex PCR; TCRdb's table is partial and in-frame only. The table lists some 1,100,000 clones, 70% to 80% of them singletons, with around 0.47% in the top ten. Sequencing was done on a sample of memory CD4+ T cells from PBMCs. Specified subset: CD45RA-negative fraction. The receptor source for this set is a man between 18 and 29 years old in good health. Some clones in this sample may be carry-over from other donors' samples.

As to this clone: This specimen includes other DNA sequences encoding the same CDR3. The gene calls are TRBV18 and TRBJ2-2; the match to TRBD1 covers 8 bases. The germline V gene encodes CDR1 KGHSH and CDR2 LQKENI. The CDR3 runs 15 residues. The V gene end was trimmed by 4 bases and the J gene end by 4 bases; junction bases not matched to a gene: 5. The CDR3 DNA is TGTGCCAGCTCACAAGGACAGGGTGGCACCGGGGAGCTGTTTTTT. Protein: CASSQGQGGTGELFF.

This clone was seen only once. The CDR3 reads CASSFKFPGSIRPLHF. The CDR3 DNA sequence: TGTGCCAGCAGTTTCAAATTTCCAGGCTCGATAAGACCCCTCCACTTT. This chain uses TRBV28 with TRBJ1-6; no clear D gene. Trimming shortened V by 3 bases and J by 12 bases, and 21 bases separated the two germline ends. Germline V CDR1 and CDR2: MDHEN, SYDVKM. CDR3 size: 16 residues.

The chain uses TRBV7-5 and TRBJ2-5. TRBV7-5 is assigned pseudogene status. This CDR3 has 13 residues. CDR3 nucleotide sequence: TGTGTCAGAAGCTCCCGAACCCAAGAGACCCAGTACTTC. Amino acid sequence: CVRSSRTQETQYF.

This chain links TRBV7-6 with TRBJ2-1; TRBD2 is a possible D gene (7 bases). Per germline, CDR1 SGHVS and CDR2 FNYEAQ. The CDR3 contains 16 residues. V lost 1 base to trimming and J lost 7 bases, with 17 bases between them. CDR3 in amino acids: CASSLVRGRAENEQFF. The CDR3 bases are TGTGCCAGCAGCTTAGTTAGGGGGAGGGCTGAAAATGAGCAGTTCTTC.

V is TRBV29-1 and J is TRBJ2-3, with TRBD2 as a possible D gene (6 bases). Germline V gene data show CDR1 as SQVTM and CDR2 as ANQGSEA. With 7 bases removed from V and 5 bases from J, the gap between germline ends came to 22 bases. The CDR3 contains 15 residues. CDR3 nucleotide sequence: TGCAGCGCTGGATTGGTGGGCCAGGGAGGAGATACGCAGTATTTT. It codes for CSAGLVGQGGDTQYF.

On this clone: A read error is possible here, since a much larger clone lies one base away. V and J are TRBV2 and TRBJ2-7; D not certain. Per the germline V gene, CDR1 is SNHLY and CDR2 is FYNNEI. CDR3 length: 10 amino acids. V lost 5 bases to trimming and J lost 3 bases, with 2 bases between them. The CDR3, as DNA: TGTGCCAGCAGTTTCTACGAGCAGTACTTC. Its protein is CASSFYEQYF.

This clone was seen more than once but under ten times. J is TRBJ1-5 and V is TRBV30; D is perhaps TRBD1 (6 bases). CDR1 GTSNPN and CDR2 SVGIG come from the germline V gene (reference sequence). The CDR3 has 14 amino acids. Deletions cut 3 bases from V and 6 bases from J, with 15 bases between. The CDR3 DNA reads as TGTGCCTGGAGGCGGGGGCAATCGGGTCAGCCCCAGCATTTT. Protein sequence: CAWRRGQSGQPQHF.

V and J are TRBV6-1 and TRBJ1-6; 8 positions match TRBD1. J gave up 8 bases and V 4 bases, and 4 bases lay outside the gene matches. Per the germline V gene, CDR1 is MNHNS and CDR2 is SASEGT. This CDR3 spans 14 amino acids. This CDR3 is CASSGTGYYSPLHF. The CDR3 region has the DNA TGTGCCAGCAGTGGGACAGGGTATTATTCACCCCTCCACTTT.

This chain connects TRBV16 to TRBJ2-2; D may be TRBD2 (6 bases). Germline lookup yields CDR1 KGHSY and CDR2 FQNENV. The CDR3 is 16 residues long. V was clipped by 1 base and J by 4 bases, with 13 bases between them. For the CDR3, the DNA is TGTGCCAGCAGCCAATGGAGGGGCAGCCTCACCGGGGAGCTGTTTTTT. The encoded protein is CASSQWRGSLTGELFF.

CDR3: CSVARGDEKLFF. CDR3 sequence (DNA): TGCAGCGTTGCCCGTGGGGATGAAAAACTGTTTTTT. The rearrangement joins TRBV29-1 to TRBJ1-4; no reliable D call. The CDR3 runs 12 residues. Germline values: CDR1 SQVTM, CDR2 ANQGSEA. Trimming pared 4 bases from V and 6 bases from J, leaving 9 bases between.

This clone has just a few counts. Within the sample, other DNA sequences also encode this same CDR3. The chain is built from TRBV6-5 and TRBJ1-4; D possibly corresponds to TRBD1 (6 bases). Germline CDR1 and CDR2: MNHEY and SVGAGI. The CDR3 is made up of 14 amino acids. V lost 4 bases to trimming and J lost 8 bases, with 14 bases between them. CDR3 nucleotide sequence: TGTGCCAGCAGTTTAACAGGGTCAGGAGAAAAACTGTTTTTT. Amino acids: CASSLTGSGEKLFF.

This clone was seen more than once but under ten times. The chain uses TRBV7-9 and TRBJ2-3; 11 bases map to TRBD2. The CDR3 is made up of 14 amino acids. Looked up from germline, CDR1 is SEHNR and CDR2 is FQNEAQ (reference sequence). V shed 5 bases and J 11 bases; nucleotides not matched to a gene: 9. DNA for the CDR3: TGTGCCAGCAGCAGGGGGACTAGCGGACGTATGCAGTATTTT. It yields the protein CASSRGTSGRMQYF.

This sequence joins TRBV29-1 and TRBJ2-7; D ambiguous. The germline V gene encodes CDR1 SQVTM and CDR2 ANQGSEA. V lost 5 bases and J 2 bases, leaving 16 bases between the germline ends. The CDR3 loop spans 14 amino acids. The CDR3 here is CSVRLGSSPYEQYF. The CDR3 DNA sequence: TGCAGCGTTAGACTGGGATCTTCCCCCTACGAGCAGTACTTC.

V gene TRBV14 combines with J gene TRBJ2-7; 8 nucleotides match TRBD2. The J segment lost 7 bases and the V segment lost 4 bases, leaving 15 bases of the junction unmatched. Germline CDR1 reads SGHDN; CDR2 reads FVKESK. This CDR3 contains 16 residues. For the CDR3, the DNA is TGTGCCAGCAGCCCACGAGGAACGGGAGGGCCGAGAGAGCAGTACTTC. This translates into CASSPRGTGGPREQYF.

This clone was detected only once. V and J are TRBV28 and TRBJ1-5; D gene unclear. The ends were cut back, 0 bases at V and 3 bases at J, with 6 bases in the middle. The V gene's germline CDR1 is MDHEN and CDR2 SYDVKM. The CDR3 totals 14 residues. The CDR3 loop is CASSLWGINQPQHF. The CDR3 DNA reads TGTGCCAGCAGTTTATGGGGGATCAATCAGCCCCAGCATTTT.